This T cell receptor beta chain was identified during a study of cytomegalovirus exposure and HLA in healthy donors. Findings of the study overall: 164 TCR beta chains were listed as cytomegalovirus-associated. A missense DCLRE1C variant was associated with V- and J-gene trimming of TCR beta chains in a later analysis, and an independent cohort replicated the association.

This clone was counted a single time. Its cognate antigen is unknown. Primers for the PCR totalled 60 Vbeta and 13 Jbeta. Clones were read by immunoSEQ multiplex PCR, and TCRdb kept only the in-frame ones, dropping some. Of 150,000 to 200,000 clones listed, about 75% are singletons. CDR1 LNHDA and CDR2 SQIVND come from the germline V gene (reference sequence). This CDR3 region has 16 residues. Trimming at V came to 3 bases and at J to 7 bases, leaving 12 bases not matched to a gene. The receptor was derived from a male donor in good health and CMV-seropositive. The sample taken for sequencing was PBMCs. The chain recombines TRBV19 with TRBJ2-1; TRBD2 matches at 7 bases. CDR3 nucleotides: TGTGCCAGTAGTATTCGGACTAGATCAGTTGTAAATGAGCAGTTCTTC. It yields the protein CASSIRTRSVVNEQFF.